This is a list of T cell receptor beta chains from one sample in a study of OX40 agonist ivuxolimab in advanced cancers. Libraries were prepared by immunoSEQ multiplex PCR; TCRdb keeps only in-frame clonotypes and omits some of them. The data contain about 70,000 clones, 85% to 90% of them singletons. The sequences come from CD4+ or CD8+ T cells sorted from blood, collected in a trial of the OX40 agonist ivuxolimab. These receptors were obtained from an adult with an advanced solid tumor such as melanoma, head and neck, liver or kidney cancer. CDR3s include the opening cysteine and the closing phenylalanine or tryptophan. A D gene is named only where the DNA matches it firmly. Size values are once, few and many counts, or a class for expanded clones, and some rows have none.

j_call v_call clone_size d_call cdr3_nt cdr3_aa
TRBJ1-1 TRBV2 NA TRBD1 TGTGCCAGCTTCTGGGACAGGTTTTCGAACACTGAAGCTTTCTTT CASFWDRFSNTEAFF
TRBJ2-2 TRBV28 NA NA TGTGCCAGCAGTTTAGACGTCCAAACCGGGGAGCTGTTTTTT CASSLDVQTGELFF
TRBJ2-5 TRBV7-3 few NA TGTGCCAGCAGCCCTGATAGGGAGACCCAGTACTTC CASSPDRETQYF
TRBJ2-3 TRBV5-1 NA NA TGCGCCAGCAGCATTCTTCCTAGCTCCCCCACAGATACGCAGTATTTT CASSILPSSPTDTQYF
TRBJ2-1 TRBV7-9 NA NA TGTGCCAGCAGCTTAGCTAGGGCCAGGGGCTATGAGCAGTTCTTC CASSLARARGYEQFF
TRBJ1-6 TRBV5-1 NA TRBD1 TGCGCCAGCAGCTTGGCCCTGACAGGGAAGAATTCACCCCTCCACTTT CASSLALTGKNSPLHF
TRBJ2-5 TRBV11-2 NA TRBD1 TGTGCCAGCAGCTTAAGGGGACAGTCCCAAGAGACCCAGTACTTC CASSLRGQSQETQYF
TRBJ2-7 TRBV5-8 NA NA TGTGCCAGCAGCCTTGACCCAGTCCAGGTGGGGGAGCAGTACTTC CASSLDPVQVGEQYF
TRBJ2-7 TRBV18 NA TRBD1 TGTGCCAGCTCACCAGGACAGGGGGGTACAAACGAGCAGTACTTC CASSPGQGGTNEQYF
TRBJ1-1 TRBV6-1 NA TRBD1 TGTGCCAGCAGTGAAAGATTGGGGCAGGGGGCCGACACTGAAGCTTTCTTT CASSERLGQGADTEAFF